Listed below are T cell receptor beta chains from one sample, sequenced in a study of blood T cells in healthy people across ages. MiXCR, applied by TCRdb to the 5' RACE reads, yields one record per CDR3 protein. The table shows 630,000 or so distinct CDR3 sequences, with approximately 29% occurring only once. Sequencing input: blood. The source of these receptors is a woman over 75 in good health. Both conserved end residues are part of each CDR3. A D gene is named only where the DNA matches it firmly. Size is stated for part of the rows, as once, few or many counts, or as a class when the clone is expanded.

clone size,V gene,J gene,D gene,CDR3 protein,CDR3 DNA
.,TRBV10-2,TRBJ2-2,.,CASEPPQGQGSGELFF,TGCGCCAGCGAACCTCCTCAGGGGCAAGGGTCCGGGGAGCTGTTTTTT
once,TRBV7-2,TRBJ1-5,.,CASSLYNNQPQHF,TGTGCCAGCAGCCTGTACAACAATCAGCCCCAGCATTTT
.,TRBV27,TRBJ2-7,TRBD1,CASSFIQGALNEQYF,TGTGCCAGCAGTTTTATACAGGGGGCGCTCAACGAGCAGTACTTC
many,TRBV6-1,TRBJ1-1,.,CATWATSPTEAFF,TGTGCCACTTGGGCGACATCACCCACTGAAGCTTTCTTT
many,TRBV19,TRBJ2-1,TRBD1,CASSIGQGVYNEQFF,TGTGCCAGTAGTATCGGGCAGGGGGTCTACAATGAGCAGTTCTTC
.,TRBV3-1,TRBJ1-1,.,CASSPLSAGGTEAFF,TGTGCCAGCAGCCCTCTATCCGCTGGGGGCACTGAAGCTTTCTTT
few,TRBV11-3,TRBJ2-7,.,CASSPRDDYNEQYF,TGTGCCAGCAGCCCCCGGGACGACTACAATGAGCAGTACTTC
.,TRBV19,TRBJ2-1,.,CASSMGEGRYNEQFF,TGTGCCAGTAGTATGGGCGAGGGGCGCTACAATGAGCAGTTCTTC
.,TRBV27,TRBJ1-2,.,CASRLGTGLYGYTF,TGTGCCAGCAGGCTCGGGACCGGACTTTATGGCTACACCTTC
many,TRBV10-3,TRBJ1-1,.,CAINQKGAWNTEAFF,TGTGCCATCAACCAAAAGGGAGCTTGGAACACTGAAGCTTTCTTT
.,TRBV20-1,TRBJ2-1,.,CSARDPLRDPHNEQFF,TGCAGTGCTAGAGATCCGCTTCGGGACCCCCACAATGAGCAGTTCTTC
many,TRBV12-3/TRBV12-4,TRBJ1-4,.,CASSLLSGPNEKLFF,TGTGCCAGCAGTTTACTGTCAGGGCCAAATGAAAAACTGTTTTTT
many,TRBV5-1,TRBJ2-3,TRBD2,CASSRRRELAGDHTQYF,TGCGCCAGCAGCCGACGCCGGGAACTAGCGGGGGACCATACGCAGTATTTT
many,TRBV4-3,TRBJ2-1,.,CASSQTNANEQFF,TGCGCCAGCAGCCAGACCAACGCCAATGAGCAGTTCTTC
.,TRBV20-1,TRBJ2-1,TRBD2,CSARDPILTSGSLPSYNEQFF,TGCAGTGCTAGAGATCCCATCTTGACTAGCGGGAGCTTACCCTCCTACAATGAGCAGTTCTTC
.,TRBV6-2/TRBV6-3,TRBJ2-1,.,CASSYRRDSRNEQFF,TGTGCCAGCAGTTATCGCCGGGACTCCAGGAATGAGCAGTTCTTC
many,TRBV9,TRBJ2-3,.,CASSIDGDRDTQYF,TGTGCCAGCAGCATTGACGGGGATCGAGATACGCAGTATTTT
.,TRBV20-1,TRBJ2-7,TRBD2,CSARSSGGVGEQYF,TGCAGTGCTAGATCTAGCGGGGGGGTTGGAGAGCAGTACTTC
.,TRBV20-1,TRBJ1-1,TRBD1,CSAEAGTGNTEAFF,TGCAGTGCCGAGGCCGGGACAGGGAACACTGAAGCTTTCTTT
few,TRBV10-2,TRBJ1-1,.,CASNPGLMNTEAFF,TGCGCCAGCAATCCGGGACTTATGAACACTGAAGCTTTCTTT
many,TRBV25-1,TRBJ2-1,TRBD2,CASSDPGGSSYNEQFF,TGTGCCAGCAGTGACCCGGGGGGAAGCTCCTACAATGAGCAGTTCTTC
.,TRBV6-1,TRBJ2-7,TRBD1,CASEQGSSYEQYF,TGTGCCAGCGAACAGGGGAGCTCCTACGAGCAGTACTTC
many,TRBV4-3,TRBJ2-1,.,CASSREYRGRGNEQFF,TGCGCCAGCAGCCGAGAGTATCGGGGGCGCGGGAATGAGCAGTTCTTC
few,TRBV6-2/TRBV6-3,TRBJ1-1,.,CASNEATGEAFF,TGTGCCAGCAACGAGGCGACGGGTGAAGCTTTCTTT
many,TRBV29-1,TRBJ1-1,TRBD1,CSVDPTGANTEAFF,TGCAGCGTTGACCCGACAGGGGCGAACACTGAAGCTTTCTTT
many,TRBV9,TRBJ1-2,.,CASSVEGLGHSYGYTF,TGTGCCAGCAGCGTAGAGGGGCTAGGGCACAGCTATGGCTACACCTTC
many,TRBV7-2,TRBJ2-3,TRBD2,CASSPSGGARTDTQYF,TGTGCCAGCAGCCCTAGCGGGGGCGCCCGGACAGATACGCAGTATTTT
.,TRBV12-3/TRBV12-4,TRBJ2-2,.,CASSPRALVGTGELFF,TGTGCCAGCAGTCCCCGGGCCCTCGTAGGCACCGGGGAGCTGTTTTTT
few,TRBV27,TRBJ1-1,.,CASSFSKVAGNTEAFF,TGTGCCAGCAGTTTCTCCAAAGTTGCGGGAAACACTGAAGCTTTCTTT
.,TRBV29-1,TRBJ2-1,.,CSVAPGVKNEQFF,TGCAGCGTTGCCCCAGGGGTCAAAAATGAGCAGTTCTTC
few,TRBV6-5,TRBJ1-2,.,CASSYRRQSYGYTF,TGTGCCAGCAGTTACCGCCGACAGAGCTATGGCTACACCTTC
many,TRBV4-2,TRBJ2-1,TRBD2,CASSQDLTGGENEQFF,TGTGCCAGCAGCCAAGATTTAACGGGGGGGGAGAATGAGCAGTTCTTC
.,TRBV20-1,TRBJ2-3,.,CSARESPTDTQYF,TGCAGTGCTAGAGAAAGTCCCACAGATACGCAGTATTTT
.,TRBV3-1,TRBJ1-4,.,CASSPMGGANEKLFF,TGTGCCAGCAGCCCGATGGGGGGGGCAAATGAAAAACTGTTTTTT
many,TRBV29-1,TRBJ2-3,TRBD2,CSASTGGRADTQYF,TGCAGCGCTTCGACGGGGGGGCGAGCAGATACGCAGTATTTT
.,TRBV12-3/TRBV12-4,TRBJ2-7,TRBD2,CASTKAGVISNEQYF,TGTGCCAGCACCAAGGCGGGAGTGATATCCAATGAGCAGTACTTC
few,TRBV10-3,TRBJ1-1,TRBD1,CAISVTGGDTEAFF,TGTGCCATCAGTGTGACAGGGGGGGACACTGAAGCTTTCTTT
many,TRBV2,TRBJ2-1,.,CASSEVGAAEQFF,TGTGCCAGCAGTGAGGTGGGGGCAGCTGAGCAGTTCTTC
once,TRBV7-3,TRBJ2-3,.,CASSQTSSLGDTQYF,TGTGCCAGCAGCCAGACTAGTAGCCTCGGAGATACGCAGTATTTT
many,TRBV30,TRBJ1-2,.,CAWRTGSYGYTF,TGTGCCTGGAGGACCGGGAGCTATGGCTACACCTTC
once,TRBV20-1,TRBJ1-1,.,CSARFRGRGRGTEAFF,TGCAGTGCTAGATTCAGGGGACGTGGGAGAGGCACTGAAGCTTTCTTT
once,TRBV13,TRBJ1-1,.,CASRGGPSGLEAFF,TGTGCCAGCAGGGGGGGTCCCTCCGGGTTGGAAGCTTTCTTT
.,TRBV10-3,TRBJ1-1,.,CAIRGSWGNTEAFF,TGTGCCATCAGGGGATCATGGGGGAACACTGAAGCTTTCTTT
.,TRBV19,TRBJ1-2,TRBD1,CASSIGGTARGYGYTF,TGTGCCAGTAGTATTGGAGGGACAGCCAGAGGCTATGGCTACACCTTC
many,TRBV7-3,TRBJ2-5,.,CASSLSNSEVFQETQYF,TGTGCCAGCAGCTTAAGTAATAGCGAGGTTTTTCAAGAGACCCAGTACTTC
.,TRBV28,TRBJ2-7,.,CASSIDRPGEQYF,TGTGCCAGCAGCATCGACAGGCCGGGGGAGCAGTACTTC
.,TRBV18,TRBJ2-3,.,CASSPVYRAGEPGDTQYF,TGTGCCAGCTCACCTGTATATCGAGCAGGGGAGCCCGGAGATACGCAGTATTTT
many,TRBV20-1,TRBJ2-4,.,CSARDLGALAKNIQYF,TGCAGTGCTAGAGATCTGGGGGCCCTAGCCAAAAACATTCAGTACTTC
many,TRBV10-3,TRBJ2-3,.,CALKPETTDTQYF,TGTGCCCTTAAGCCCGAAACTACAGATACGCAGTATTTT
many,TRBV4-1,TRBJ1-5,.,CASAASGQGYNQPQHF,TGCGCCTCAGCAGCCTCGGGTCAGGGGTACAATCAGCCCCAGCATTTT
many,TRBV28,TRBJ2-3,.,CASSRRDSHTQYF,TGTGCCAGCAGTCGGAGGGACAGCCATACGCAGTATTTT
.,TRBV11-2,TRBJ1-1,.,CASSWDTVLNTEAFF,TGTGCCAGCAGCTGGGACACGGTTCTGAACACTGAAGCTTTCTTT
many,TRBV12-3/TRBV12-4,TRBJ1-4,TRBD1,CASNRQGANEKLFF,TGTGCCAGCAATAGACAGGGGGCGAATGAAAAACTGTTTTTT
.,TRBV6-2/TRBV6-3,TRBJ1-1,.,CASSYGPRVINTEAFF,TGTGCCAGCAGTTACGGGCCCCGAGTTATTAACACTGAAGCTTTCTTT
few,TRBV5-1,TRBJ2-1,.,CASSTGATSTTRYNEQFF,TGCGCCAGCAGCACGGGAGCGACTAGTACAACCCGTTACAATGAGCAGTTCTTC
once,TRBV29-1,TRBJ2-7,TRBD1,CSVEGMTGASYEQYF,TGCAGCGTTGAGGGTATGACAGGGGCCTCCTACGAGCAGTACTTC
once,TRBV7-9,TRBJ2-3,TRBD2,CASDSLAGNPGDTQYF,TGTGCCAGCGACTCCCTAGCGGGTAACCCCGGGGATACGCAGTATTTT